This record covers a single T cell receptor (beta chain). No antigen is known for it. The sample comes from a study of blood T cells in healthy people across ages. Findings of the study overall: It was held that the diversity estimates obtained from one million T cells were underestimates.

For the second PCR, which ran for about 6 to 11 cycles, a sample-barcoded 5' primer and a J-beta primer mix were used. Via MiXCR, TCRdb re-called the 5' RACE reads, giving one row per CDR3 protein. The sample lists roughly 830,000 distinct CDR3 sequences, 55% to 65% seen once, with roughly 25% in the top ten. This TCR derives from a man aged 30-40 years in good health. The sample was blood.

The CDR3 spells CASIADRGKTEAFF. DNA for the CDR3: TGTGCCAGCATAGCCGACAGGGGAAAAACTGAAGCTTTCTTT. The chain couples TRBV7-9 to TRBJ1-1; 8 positions agree with TRBD1. Germline CDR1 is SEHNR and CDR2 is FQNEAQ (reference sequence). The CDR3 runs 14 residues. J lost 5 bases, V lost 7 bases, and 9 bases had no gene match.